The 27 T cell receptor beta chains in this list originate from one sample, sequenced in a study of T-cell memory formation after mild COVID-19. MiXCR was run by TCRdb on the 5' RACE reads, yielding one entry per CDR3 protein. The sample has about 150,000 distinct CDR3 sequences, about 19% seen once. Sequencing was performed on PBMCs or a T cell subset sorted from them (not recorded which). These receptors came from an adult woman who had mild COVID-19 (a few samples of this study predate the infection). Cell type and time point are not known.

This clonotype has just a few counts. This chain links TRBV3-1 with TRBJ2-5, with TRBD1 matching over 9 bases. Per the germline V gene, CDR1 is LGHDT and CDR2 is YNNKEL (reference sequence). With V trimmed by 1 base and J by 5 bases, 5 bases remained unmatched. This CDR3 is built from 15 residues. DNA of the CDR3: TGTGCCAGCAGCCAAGGGGACAGGGACGGCGAGACCCAGTACTTC. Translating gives CASSQGDRDGETQYF.

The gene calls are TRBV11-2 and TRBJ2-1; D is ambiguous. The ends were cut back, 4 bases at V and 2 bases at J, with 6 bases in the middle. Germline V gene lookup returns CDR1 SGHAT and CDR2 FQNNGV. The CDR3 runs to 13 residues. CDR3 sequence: CASSYLTYNEQFF. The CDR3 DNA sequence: TGTGCCAGCAGCTACTTAACCTACAATGAGCAGTTCTTC.

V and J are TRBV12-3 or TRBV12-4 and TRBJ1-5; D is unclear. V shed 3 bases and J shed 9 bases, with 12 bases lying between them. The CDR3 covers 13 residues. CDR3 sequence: CASSFEGKSPQHF. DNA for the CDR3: TGTGCCAGCAGTTTTGAAGGCAAGTCGCCCCAGCATTTT.

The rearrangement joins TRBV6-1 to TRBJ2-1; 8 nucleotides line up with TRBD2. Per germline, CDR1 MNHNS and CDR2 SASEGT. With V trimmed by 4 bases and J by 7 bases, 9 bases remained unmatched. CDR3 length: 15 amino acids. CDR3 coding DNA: TGTGCCAGCAGTGCAGGACTAGCCCTCGGGAATGAGCAGTTCTTC. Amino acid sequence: CASSAGLALGNEQFF.

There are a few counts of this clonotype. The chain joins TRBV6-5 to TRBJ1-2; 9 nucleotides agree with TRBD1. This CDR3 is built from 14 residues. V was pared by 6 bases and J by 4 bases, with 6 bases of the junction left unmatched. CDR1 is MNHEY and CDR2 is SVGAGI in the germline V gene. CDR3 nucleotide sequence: TGTGCCAGCAGCTATGACAGGGGGTCCTATGGCTACACCTTC. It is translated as CASSYDRGSYGYTF.

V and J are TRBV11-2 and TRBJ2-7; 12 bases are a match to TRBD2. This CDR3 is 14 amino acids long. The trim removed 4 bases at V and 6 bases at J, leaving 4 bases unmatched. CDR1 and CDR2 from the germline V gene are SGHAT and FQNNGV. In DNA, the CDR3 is TGTGCCAGCAGCTCAACTAGCGGGAGGACCGAGCAGTACTTC. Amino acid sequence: CASSSTSGRTEQYF.

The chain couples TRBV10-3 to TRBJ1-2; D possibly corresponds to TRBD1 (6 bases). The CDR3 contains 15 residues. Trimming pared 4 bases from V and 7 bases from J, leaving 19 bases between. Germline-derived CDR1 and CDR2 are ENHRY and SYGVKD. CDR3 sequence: CAISGGTGKGVGYTF. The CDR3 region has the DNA TGTGCCATCAGTGGAGGTACAGGGAAGGGAGTTGGCTACACCTTC.

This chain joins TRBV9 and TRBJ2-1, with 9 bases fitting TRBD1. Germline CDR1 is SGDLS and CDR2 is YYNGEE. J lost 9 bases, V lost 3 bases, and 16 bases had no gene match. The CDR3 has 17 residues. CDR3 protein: CASSGSRGDRGYGEQFF. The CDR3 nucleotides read TGTGCCAGCAGCGGCTCTAGGGGCGACAGGGGGTATGGTGAGCAGTTCTTC.

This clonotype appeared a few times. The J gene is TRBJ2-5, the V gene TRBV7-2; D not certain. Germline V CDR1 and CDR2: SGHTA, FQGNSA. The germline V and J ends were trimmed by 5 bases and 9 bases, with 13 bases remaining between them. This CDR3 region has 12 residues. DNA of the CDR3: TGTGCCAGCAGCCCGCCGACCCGGCCCCAGTACTTC. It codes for CASSPPTRPQYF. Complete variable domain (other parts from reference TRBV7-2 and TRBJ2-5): GAGVSQSPSNKVTEKGKDVELRCDPISGHTALYWYRQSLGQGLEFLIYFQGNSAPDKSGLPSDRFSAERTGGSVSTLTIQRTQQEDSAVYLCASSPPTRPQYFGPGTRLLVL.

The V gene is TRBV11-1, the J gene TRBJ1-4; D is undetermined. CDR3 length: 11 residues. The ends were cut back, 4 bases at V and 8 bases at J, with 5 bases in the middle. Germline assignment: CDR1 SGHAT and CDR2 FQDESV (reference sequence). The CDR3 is CASSSTEKLFF. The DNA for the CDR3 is TGTGCCAGCAGCTCCACCGAAAAACTGTTTTTT.

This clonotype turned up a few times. The DNA for the CDR3 is TGTGCCAGCAGTTTACAGGTGGAGGGGACCGGGGAGCTGTTTTTT. Its protein product is CASSLQVEGTGELFF. The chain is built from TRBV6-5 and TRBJ2-2, with a weak D call TRBD2 (6 bases). V was shortened by 4 bases and J by 5 bases, with 14 bases between the two germline ends. CDR3 size: 15 residues. Germline lookup yields CDR1 MNHEY and CDR2 SVGAGI.

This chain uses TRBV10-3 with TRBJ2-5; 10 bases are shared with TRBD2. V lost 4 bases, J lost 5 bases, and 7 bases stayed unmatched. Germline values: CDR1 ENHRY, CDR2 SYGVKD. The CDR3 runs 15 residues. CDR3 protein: CAISAGTSDGETQYF. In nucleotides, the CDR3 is TGTGCCATCAGTGCCGGGACTAGCGACGGGGAGACCCAGTACTTC.

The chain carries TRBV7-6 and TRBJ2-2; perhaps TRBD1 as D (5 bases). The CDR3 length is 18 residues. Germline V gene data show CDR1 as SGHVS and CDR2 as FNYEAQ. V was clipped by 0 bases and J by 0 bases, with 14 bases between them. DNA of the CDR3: TGTGCCAGCAGCTTAGCAGAGGTCCGGACACCGAACACCGGGGAGCTGTTTTTT. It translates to CASSLAEVRTPNTGELFF. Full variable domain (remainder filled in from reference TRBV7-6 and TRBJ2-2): GAGVSQSPRYKVTKRGQDVALRCDPISGHVSLYWYRQALGQGPEFLTYFNYEAQQDKSGLPNDRFSAERPEGSISTLTIQRTEQRDSAMYRCASSLAEVRTPNTGELFFGEGSRLTVL.

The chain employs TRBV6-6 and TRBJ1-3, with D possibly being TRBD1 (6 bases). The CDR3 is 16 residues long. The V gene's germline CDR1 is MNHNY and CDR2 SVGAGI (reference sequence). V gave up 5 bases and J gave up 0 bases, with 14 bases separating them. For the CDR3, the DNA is TGTGCCAGCAGTGAACGAAGGGGGTTCTCTGGAAACACCATATATTTT. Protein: CASSERRGFSGNTIYF.

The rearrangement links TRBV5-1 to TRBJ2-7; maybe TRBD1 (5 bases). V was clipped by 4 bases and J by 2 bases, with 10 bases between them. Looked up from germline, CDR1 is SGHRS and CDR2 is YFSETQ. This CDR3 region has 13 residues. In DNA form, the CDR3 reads TGCGCCAGCAGCCGGACGGACACCTACGAGCAGTACTTC. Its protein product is CASSRTDTYEQYF.

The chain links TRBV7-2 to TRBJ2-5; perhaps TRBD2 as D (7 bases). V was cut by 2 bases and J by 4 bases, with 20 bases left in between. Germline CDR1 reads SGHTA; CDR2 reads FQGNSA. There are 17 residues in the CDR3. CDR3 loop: CASSLFSRGAVGETQYF. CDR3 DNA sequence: TGTGCCAGCAGCTTATTCTCACGGGGGGCTGTAGGAGAGACCCAGTACTTC.

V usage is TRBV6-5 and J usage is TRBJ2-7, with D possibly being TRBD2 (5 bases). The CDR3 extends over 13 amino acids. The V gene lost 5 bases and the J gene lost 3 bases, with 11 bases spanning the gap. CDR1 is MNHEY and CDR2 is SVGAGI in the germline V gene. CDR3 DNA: TGTGCCAGCAGTCAACGCGGGTACTACGAGCAGTACTTC. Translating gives CASSQRGYYEQYF.

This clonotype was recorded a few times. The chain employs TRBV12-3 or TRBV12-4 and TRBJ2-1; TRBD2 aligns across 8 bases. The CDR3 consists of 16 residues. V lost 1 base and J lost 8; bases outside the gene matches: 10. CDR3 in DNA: TGTGCCAGCAGTTTAGTGGGGACTAGGGGAGCGGATGAGCAGTTCTTC. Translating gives CASSLVGTRGADEQFF.

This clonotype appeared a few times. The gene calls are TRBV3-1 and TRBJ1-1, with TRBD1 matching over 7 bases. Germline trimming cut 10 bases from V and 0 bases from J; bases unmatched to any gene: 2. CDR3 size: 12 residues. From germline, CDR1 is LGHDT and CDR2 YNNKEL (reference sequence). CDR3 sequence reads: CAITGVNTEAFF. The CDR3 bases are TGTGCCATTACAGGGGTGAACACTGAAGCTTTCTTT. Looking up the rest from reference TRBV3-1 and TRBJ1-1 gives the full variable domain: DTAVSQTPKYLVTQMGNDKSIKCEQNLGHDTMYWYKQDSKKFLKIMFSYNNKELIINETVPNRFSPKSPDKAHLNLHINSLELGDSAVYFCAITGVNTEAFFGQGTRLTVV.

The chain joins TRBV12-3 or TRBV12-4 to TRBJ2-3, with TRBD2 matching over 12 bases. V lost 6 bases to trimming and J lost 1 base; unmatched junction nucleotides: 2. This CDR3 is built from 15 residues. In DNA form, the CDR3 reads TGTGCCAGCAGGGCTAGCGGGGGGGGCACAGATACGCAGTATTTT. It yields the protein CASRASGGGTDTQYF.

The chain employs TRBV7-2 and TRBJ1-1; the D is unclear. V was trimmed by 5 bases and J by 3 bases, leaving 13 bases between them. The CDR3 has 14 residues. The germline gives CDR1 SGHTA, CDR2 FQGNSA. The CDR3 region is CASSPTRAHTEAFF. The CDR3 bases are TGTGCCAGCAGCCCCACCCGTGCGCACACTGAAGCTTTCTTT.

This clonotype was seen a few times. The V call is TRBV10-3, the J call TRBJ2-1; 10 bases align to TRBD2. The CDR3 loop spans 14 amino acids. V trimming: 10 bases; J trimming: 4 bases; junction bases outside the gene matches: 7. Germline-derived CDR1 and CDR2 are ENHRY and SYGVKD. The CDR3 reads CATRTSGAYNEQFF. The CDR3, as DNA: TGTGCCACGCGGACTAGCGGAGCTTACAATGAGCAGTTCTTC.

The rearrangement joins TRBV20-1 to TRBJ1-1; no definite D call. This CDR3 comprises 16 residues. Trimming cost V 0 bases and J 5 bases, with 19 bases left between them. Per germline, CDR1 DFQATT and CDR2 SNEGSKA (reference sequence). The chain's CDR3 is CSARDSSSWGETEAFF. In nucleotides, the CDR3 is TGCAGTGCTAGAGATTCATCATCTTGGGGAGAGACTGAAGCTTTCTTT.

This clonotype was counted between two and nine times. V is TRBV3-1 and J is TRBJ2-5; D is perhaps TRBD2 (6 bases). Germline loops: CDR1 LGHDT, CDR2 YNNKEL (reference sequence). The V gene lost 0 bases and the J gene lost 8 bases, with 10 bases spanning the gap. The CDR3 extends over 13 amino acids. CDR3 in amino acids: CASSQESGSTQYF. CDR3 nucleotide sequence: TGTGCCAGCAGCCAAGAATCCGGGAGTACCCAGTACTTC.

CDR3 nucleotide sequence: TGCAGCGTTGAACCCGGGTGGGATAGTGAAGCTTTCTTT. Protein sequence: CSVEPGWDSEAFF. V gene TRBV29-1 combines with J gene TRBJ1-1; D is unclear. Germline V CDR1 and CDR2: SQVTM, ANQGSEA. The CDR3 runs 13 residues. Trimming left V 2 bases short and J 7 bases short, with 14 bases between.

CDR3 amino acids: CAWSVRGLQPQHF. The CDR3 DNA follows: TGTGCCTGGAGTGTCAGGGGGCTTCAGCCCCAGCATTTT. The chain couples TRBV30 to TRBJ1-5, with TRBD1 matching 8 bases. Trimming at V came to 0 bases and at J to 6 bases, leaving 1 base not matched to a gene. Germline V gene data show CDR1 as GTSNPN and CDR2 as SVGIG (reference sequence). There are 13 residues in the CDR3.

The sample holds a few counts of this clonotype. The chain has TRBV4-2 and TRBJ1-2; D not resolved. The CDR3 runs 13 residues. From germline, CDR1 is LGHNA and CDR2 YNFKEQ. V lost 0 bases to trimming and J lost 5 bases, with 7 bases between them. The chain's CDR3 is CASSQESGYGYTF. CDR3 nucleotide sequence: TGTGCCAGCAGCCAAGAATCCGGTTATGGCTACACCTTC.